The sequence of this TCR beta chain was determined in a study of metastatic and nonmetastatic thyroid tumors. Turning to the study itself: Repertoires from blood and tumor or nodule tissue of malignant and benign thyroid patients were compared. Study-wide results and limits: Reportedly, malignant thyroid tumors had significantly higher TCR beta diversity than benign nodules, in blood and tumor.

This clone was observed many times. Its antigen remains unidentified. Germline V gene lookup returns CDR1 SGHRS and CDR2 YFSETQ. The V end was cut by 4 bases, the J end by 7 bases, with 15 bases between. CDR3 length equals 14 residues. Every patient underwent thyroid surgery untreated. Methods used by the authors: It was from CDR3 differences across clinicopathological groups that a distant-metastasis classifier for papillary thyroid cancer was built. TCRdb reanalyzed the PCR reads via MiXCR. TCRdb assigned the V and J calls; the authors' analysis was not used. The sample holds about 36,000 clones, around 21% seen once.

The specimen was blood. The sequence derives from a female donor with papillary thyroid cancer or a benign thyroid nodule (not recorded which). Some clones in this sample may be carry-over from other donors' samples. This rearrangement joins TRBV5-1 to TRBJ1-5; possibly TRBD1 for D (5 bases). This CDR3 reads CASSPTAGRQPQHF. CDR3 sequence (DNA): TGCGCCAGCAGCCCCACAGCAGGGCGGCAGCCCCAGCATTTT.